The 2 T cell receptor beta chains presented below share a single source sample, sequenced in a study of T cells in Graves' hyperthyroidism and ophthalmopathy. RNA transcripts were the template for amplifying TCR beta CDR3 regions. TCR CDR3 regions were first amplified by RT-PCR with HTBI primers. TCRdb analysed the multiplex PCR reads with MiXCR anew, one entry per CDR3 protein. The table shows nearly 750,000 distinct CDR3 sequences, with 30% to 40% occurring only once. The source material was blood. The receptors were sampled from a middle-aged woman with Graves' hyperthyroidism.

V usage is TRBV4-3 and J usage is TRBJ1-1; D not certain. The CDR3 length is 16 residues. V was trimmed by 0 bases and J by 1 base, leaving 12 bases between them. CDR1 LGHNA and CDR2 YSLEER come from the germline V gene. In DNA, the CDR3 is TGCGCCAGCAGCCAAGAAAAACCGGAAACGAACACTGAAGCTTTCTTT. Protein sequence: CASSQEKPETNTEAFF.

There are a few counts of this clonotype. V usage is TRBV7-9 and J usage is TRBJ1-6; possibly TRBD1 for D (6 bases). CDR1 is SEHNR, CDR2 FQNEAQ, per germline (reference sequence). CDR3 length: 18 amino acids. Trimming left V 1 base short and J 3 bases short, with 16 bases between. In DNA form, the CDR3 reads TGTGCCAGCAGCTTAGTGGCACAGGGAGGTGGCTATAATTCACCCCTCCACTTT. Its protein product is CASSLVAQGGGYNSPLHF.